This T cell receptor beta chain was retrieved from a study of T cell repertoires in cytomegalovirus infection (dated by TCRdb to the late 2010s). A note on the overall study: Recently identified HLA-C-restricted CMV epitopes, whose presentation resists viral immunomodulation, were targeted by peptide stimulations together with well-studied HLA-B-restricted epitopes. Because public TCR beta signatures pointed to carriage of CMV infection together with the matching HLA type, the HLA type of each donor mattered for the analysis. Points the paper makes about the study in general: In both this cohort and an independent roughly 330-donor cohort, the cumulative frequency of public TCR beta family members distinguished carriers of CMV infection plus the relevant HLA type. The ex vivo response was dominated by HLA-C-restricted CMV-specific TCR beta clonotypes, which also provided the single most frequent clonotype in two of eight donors.

In the paper's terms, the treatment or condition label means: in vitro stimulation with specific CMV peptide epitopes to enrich CMV-specific T cells. For this clonotype: Its antigen remains unidentified. No base qualities exist here, and no much larger clone lies one base off it.

Here V drops 4 bases and J drops 4 bases, and the junction holds 4 bases not matched to any gene. The germline V gene (reference sequence) provides CDR1 SGHNT and CDR2 YYREEE. Its CDR3 holds 14 amino acids, cysteine through phenylalanine. Solely the CDR3 DNA is kept, with 42 bases framed from the first base. The sequencing machine was an Illumina HiSeq 1500. The public reads were reprocessed in TCRdb via fastp at Q25 and MiXCR, keeping in-frame beta chains. For every CDR3 protein sequence, its rows merge into one entry that carries the most common genes and DNA. The sample contains 550,000 to 700,000 distinct CDR3 sequences, approximately 40% of them found a single time. Together, the top ten hold more than 40% of the sample.

Sequencing used cultured PBMCs, obtained from culture after CMV antigen stimulation. This TCR was sampled from a human donor in good health (CMV status not recorded). Some clones in this sample may be carry-over from other donors' samples. The V gene is TRBV5-4 and the J gene is TRBJ2-3, with TRBD1 identical over 9 junction bases. The CDR3 corresponds to CASSPGTGSDTQYF. The nucleotide sequence is TGTGCCAGCAGCCCGGGGACAGGGTCAGATACGCAGTATTTT.